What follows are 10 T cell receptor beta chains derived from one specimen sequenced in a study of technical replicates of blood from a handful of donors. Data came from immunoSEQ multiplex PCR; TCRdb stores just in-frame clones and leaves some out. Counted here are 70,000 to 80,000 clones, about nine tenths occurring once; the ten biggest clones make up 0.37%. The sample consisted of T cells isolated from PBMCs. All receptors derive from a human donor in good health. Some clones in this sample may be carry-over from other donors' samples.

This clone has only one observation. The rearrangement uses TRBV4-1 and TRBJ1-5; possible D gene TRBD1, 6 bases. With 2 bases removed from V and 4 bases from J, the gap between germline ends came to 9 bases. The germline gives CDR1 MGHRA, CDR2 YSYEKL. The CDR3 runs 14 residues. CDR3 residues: CASSQNRVNQPQHF. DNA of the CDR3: TGCGCCAGCAGCCAAAACAGGGTAAATCAGCCCCAGCATTTT.

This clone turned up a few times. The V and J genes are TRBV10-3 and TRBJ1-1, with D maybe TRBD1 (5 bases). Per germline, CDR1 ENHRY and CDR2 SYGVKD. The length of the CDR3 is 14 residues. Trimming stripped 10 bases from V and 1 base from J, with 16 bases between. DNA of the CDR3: TGTGCCACCTCCGACAGAACATCGAACACTGAAGCTTTCTTT. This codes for CATSDRTSNTEAFF.

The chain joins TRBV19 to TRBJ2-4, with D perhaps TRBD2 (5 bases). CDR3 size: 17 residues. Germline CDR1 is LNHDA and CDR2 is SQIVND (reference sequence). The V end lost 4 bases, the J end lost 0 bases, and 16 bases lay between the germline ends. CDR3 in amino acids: CASSTPVAILAKNIQYF. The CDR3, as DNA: TGTGCCAGTAGTACACCGGTAGCGATATTAGCCAAAAACATTCAGTACTTC. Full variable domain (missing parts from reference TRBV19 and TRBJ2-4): DGGITQSPKYLFRKEGQNVTLSCEQNLNHDAMYWYRQDPGQGLRLIYYSQIVNDFQKGDIAEGYSVSREKKESFPLTVTSAQKNPTAFYLCASSTPVAILAKNIQYFGAGTRLSVL.

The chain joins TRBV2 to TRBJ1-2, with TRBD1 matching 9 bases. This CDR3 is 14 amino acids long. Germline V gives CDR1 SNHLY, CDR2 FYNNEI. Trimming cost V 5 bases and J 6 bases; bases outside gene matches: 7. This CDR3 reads CASSTQGAANGYTF. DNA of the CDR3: TGTGCCAGCAGTACACAGGGGGCGGCGAATGGCTACACCTTC.

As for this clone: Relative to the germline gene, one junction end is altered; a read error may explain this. As DNA, the CDR3 is TGTGCCCGGAGTCTTTTTACCGGGACTAGCGGAACCTACGAGCAGTACTTC. Translated, it gives CARSLFTGTSGTYEQYF. The V call is TRBV30, the J call TRBJ2-7; TRBD2 matches 11 bases. Germline V gene sequence: CDR1 GTSNPN, CDR2 SVGIG (reference sequence). The CDR3 runs to 17 residues.

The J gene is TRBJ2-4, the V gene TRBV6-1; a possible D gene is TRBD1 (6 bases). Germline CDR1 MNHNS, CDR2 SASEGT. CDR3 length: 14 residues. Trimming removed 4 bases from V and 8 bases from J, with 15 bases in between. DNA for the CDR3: TGTGCCAGCAGTGGGCGGACAGTTTCGTACATTCAGTACTTC. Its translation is CASSGRTVSYIQYF.

CDR3 coding DNA: TGTGCCAGCAGCTGGGGGGCGCGGAGCGGGACAGGGGACACCGGGGAGCTGTTTTTT. This encodes CASSWGARSGTGDTGELFF. V gene TRBV5-4 combines with J gene TRBJ2-2; 10 bases are a match to TRBD1. V dropped 3 bases and J dropped 3; count of bases not matched to a gene: 14. CDR3 size: 19 residues. Germline values: CDR1 SGHNT, CDR2 YYREEE (reference sequence).

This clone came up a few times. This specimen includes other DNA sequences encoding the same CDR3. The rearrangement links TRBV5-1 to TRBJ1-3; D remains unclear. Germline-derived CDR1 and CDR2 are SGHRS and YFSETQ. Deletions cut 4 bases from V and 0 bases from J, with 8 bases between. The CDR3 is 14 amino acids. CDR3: CASSLGSSGNTIYF. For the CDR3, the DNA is TGCGCCAGCAGCCTAGGGAGCTCTGGAAACACCATATATTTT. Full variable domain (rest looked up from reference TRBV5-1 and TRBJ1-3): KAGVTQTPRYLIKTRGQQVTLSCSPISGHRSVSWYQQTPGQGLQFLFEYFSETQRNKGNFPGRFSGRQFSNSRSEMNVSTLELGDSALYLCASSLGSSGNTIYFGEGSWLTVV.

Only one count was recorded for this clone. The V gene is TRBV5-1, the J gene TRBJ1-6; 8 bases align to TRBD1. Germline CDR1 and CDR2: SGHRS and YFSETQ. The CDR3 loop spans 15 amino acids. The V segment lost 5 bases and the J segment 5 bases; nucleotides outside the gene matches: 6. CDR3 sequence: CASRGATGDNSPLHF. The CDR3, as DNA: TGCGCCAGCAGAGGGGCGACAGGGGATAATTCACCCCTCCACTTT.

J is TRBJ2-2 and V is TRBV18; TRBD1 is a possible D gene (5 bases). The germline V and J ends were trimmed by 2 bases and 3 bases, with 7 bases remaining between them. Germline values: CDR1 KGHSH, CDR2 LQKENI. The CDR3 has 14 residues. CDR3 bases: TGTGCCAGCTCACCAGACAGCTACACCGGGGAGCTGTTTTTT. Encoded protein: CASSPDSYTGELFF. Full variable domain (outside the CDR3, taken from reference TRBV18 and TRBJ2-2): NAGVMQNPRHLVRRRGQEARLRCSPMKGHSHVYWYRQLPEEGLKFMVYLQKENIIDESGMPKERFSAEFPKEGPSILRIQQVVRGDSAAYFCASSPDSYTGELFFGEGSRLTVL.